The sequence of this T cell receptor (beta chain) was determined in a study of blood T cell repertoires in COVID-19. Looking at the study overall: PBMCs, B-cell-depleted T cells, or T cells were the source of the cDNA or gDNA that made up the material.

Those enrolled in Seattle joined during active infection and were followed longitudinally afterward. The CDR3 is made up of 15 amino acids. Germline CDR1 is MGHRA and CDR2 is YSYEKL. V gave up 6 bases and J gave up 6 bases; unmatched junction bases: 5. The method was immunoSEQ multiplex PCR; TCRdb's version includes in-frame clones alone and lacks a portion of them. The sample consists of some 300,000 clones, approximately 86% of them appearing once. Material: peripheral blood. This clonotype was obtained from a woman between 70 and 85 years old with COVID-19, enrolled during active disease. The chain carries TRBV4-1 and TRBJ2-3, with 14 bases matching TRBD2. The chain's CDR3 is CASRGLAGAGDTQYF. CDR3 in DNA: TGCGCCAGCAGGGGACTAGCGGGGGCGGGGGATACGCAGTATTTT.